The 23 T cell receptor beta chains presented below share a single source sample, sequenced in a study of cytomegalovirus exposure and HLA in healthy donors (dated by TCRdb to about 2017). Libraries were built with the immunoSEQ multiplex PCR assay. A mixture of 60 forward primers for TCR Vbeta segments and 13 reverse primers for TCR Jbeta segments was used in the multiplex PCR. The table comes from immuneACCESS by way of TCRdb, which keeps in-frame sequences with V and J called. Part of the clones is missing from these tables; in studies checked, under half for an unresolved V gene and the rest for unknown reasons. The sample profile shows approximately 170,000 clones; approximately 73% of them were found once. The top ten constitute 5.4% of the sample. Sequenced sample: PBMCs. The source of these receptors is a woman under 30 in good health and CMV-seropositive.

This clone was seen only a few times. In DNA, the CDR3 is TGCGCCACTACGGGGATAATTGGCGGGGAGCTGTTTTTT. Its translation: CATTGIIGGELFF. The chain couples TRBV5-1 to TRBJ2-2; maybe TRBD2 (5 bases). CDR1 and CDR2 (germline): SGHRS, YFSETQ. The length of the CDR3 is 13 residues. V lost 9 bases, J lost 7 bases, and 16 bases lay in between.

The chain combines TRBV5-1 with TRBJ2-1, with a weak D call TRBD2 (6 bases). V was cut by 0 bases and J by 4 bases, with 11 bases left in between. Germline values: CDR1 SGHRS, CDR2 YFSETQ. There are 15 residues in the CDR3. The CDR3 region is CASSLEGSGYNEQFF. Here the CDR3 DNA reads TGCGCCAGCAGCTTGGAAGGTAGCGGATACAATGAGCAGTTCTTC.

The J gene is TRBJ2-7, the V gene TRBV5-1, with TRBD1 matching 9 bases. CDR3 length: 15 residues. Germline trimming cut 4 bases from V and 5 bases from J; bases unmatched to any gene: 10. Per the germline V gene, CDR1 is SGHRS and CDR2 is YFSETQ. For the CDR3, the DNA is TGCGCCAGCAGCGTGGCCGGGACAGGGTTCCACGAGCAGTACTTC. This codes for CASSVAGTGFHEQYF.

The chain employs TRBV6-1 and TRBJ1-2; D is uncertain. V dropped 6 bases and J dropped 8 bases, with 19 bases sitting between them. There are 14 residues in the CDR3. CDR1 and CDR2 from the germline V gene are MNHNS and SASEGT. The CDR3: CASSALSAFGGYTF. As DNA, the CDR3 is TGTGCCAGCAGCGCTCTCAGCGCCTTCGGGGGCTACACCTTC.

This clone was counted only a few times. V usage is TRBV2 and J usage is TRBJ2-7, with D possibly being TRBD1 (5 bases). The CDR3 runs 14 residues. Trimming took off 4 bases at V and 2 bases at J, with 12 bases between the two ends. Germline-derived CDR1 and CDR2 are SNHLY and FYNNEI. CDR3 nucleotide sequence: TGTGCCAGCAGTGGACAGCGTGGAGCCTACGAGCAGTACTTC. It translates to CASSGQRGAYEQYF.

The CDR3 sequence is CASSPQGVEQYF. CDR3 DNA sequence: TGTGCCAGCAGCCCACAGGGGGTCGAGCAGTACTTC. The V gene is TRBV7-2, the J gene TRBJ2-7; 8 bases align to TRBD1. The junction had 3 bases not matched to a gene; V was cut back by 5 bases and J by 6 bases. Germline V gene sequence: CDR1 SGHTA, CDR2 FQGNSA. The CDR3 has 12 amino acids.

The rearrangement links TRBV10-3 to TRBJ2-1; the match to TRBD1 covers 9 bases. This CDR3 is 13 amino acids long. V trimming: 11 bases; J trimming: 2 bases; junction bases outside the gene matches: 4. Germline V gene lookup returns CDR1 ENHRY and CDR2 SYGVKD. CDR3 DNA: TGTGCCGCCGGGACAGGGACCTACAATGAGCAGTTCTTC. This gives the protein CAAGTGTYNEQFF.

The chain is built from TRBV4-3 and TRBJ2-2, with 7 bases fitting TRBD2. V lost 0 bases to trimming and J lost 6 bases; unmatched junction nucleotides: 10. Germline CDR1 and CDR2: LGHNA and YSLEER. The CDR3 has 17 amino acids. CDR3 protein: CASSQEAAGVSPGELFF. Written as DNA, the CDR3 is TGCGCCAGCAGCCAAGAGGCGGCGGGGGTCTCGCCCGGGGAGCTGTTTTTT.

This chain joins TRBV9 and TRBJ2-3, with D maybe TRBD2 (5 bases). This CDR3 is 14 amino acids long. V was cut by 0 bases and J by 4 bases, with 9 bases left in between. Germline-derived CDR1 and CDR2 are SGDLS and YYNGEE. CDR3 nucleotides: TGTGCCAGCAGCGTAGAAGGACTCCCAGATACGCAGTATTTT. It yields the protein CASSVEGLPDTQYF. Using reference TRBV9 and TRBJ2-3 for the parts outside the CDR3, the full variable domain is DSGVTQTPKHLITATGQRVTLRCSPRSGDLSVYWYQQSLDQGLQFLIQYYNGEERAKGNILERFSAQQFPDLHSELNLSSLELGDSALYFCASSVEGLPDTQYFGPGTRLTVL.

The gene calls are TRBV5-4 and TRBJ1-2; D not resolved. Germline lookup yields CDR1 SGHNT and CDR2 YYREEE (reference sequence). The CDR3 covers 13 residues. Trimming took off 0 bases at V and 5 bases at J, with 8 bases between the two ends. CDR3 coding DNA: TGTGCCAGCAGCTTGGTGGCGGAGTATGGCTACACCTTC. Amino acids: CASSLVAEYGYTF.

This clone was picked up a small number of times. This chain uses TRBV18 with TRBJ2-7, with D unresolved. CDR1 is KGHSH, CDR2 LQKENI, per germline. V was pared by 3 bases and J by 6 bases, with 21 bases between. The CDR3 length is 16 residues. The DNA of the CDR3 is TGTGCCAGCTCACCTTCAGAAGGAGACTGGCCCGCCGAGCAGTACTTC. This translates into CASSPSEGDWPAEQYF.

The chain has TRBV7-2 and TRBJ1-2; no clear D gene. CDR1 is SGHTA and CDR2 is FQGNSA in the germline V gene. V was pared by 4 bases and J by 2 bases, with 8 bases between. The CDR3 runs to 13 residues. The CDR3 region is CASSSGPNYGYTF. CDR3 bases: TGTGCCAGCAGCTCGGGTCCGAACTATGGCTACACCTTC.

This clone was seen more than once but under ten times. This chain joins TRBV9 and TRBJ2-6, with TRBD1 matching over 8 bases. The CDR3 spans 18 residues. V shed 2 bases, J shed 0 bases, and the junction held 7 bases outside the gene matches. The germline V gene encodes CDR1 SGDLS and CDR2 YYNGEE. CDR3 sequence (DNA): TGTGCCAGCAGCGTGCAACAGGGGGGCTTCTCTGGGGCCAACGTCCTGACTTTC. Amino acids: CASSVQQGGFSGANVLTF.

The chain combines TRBV6-4 with TRBJ1-6; the match to TRBD1 covers 9 bases. The CDR3 has 15 amino acids. After removal of 6 bases from V and 4 bases from J, the junction contained 4 bases not matched to a gene. Germline CDR1 is MRHNA and CDR2 is SNTAGT. The CDR3 loop is CASSAGTGYNSPLHF. CDR3 DNA: TGTGCCAGCAGCGCCGGGACAGGGTATAATTCACCCCTCCACTTT.

As for this clone: The identical CDR3 is also encoded by other nucleotide sequences in the sample. The chain carries TRBV19 and TRBJ2-3; 7 nucleotides agree with TRBD1. From germline, CDR1 is LNHDA and CDR2 SQIVND (reference sequence). The CDR3 contains 16 residues. V dropped 5 bases and J dropped 0; count of bases not matched to a gene: 8. The CDR3 nucleotides read TGTGCCAGTAGTGGGGACAGTCCTTCTAGCACAGATACGCAGTATTTT. Translating it yields CASSGDSPSSTDTQYF. Full variable domain (outside the CDR3, taken from reference TRBV19 and TRBJ2-3): DGGITQSPKYLFRKEGQNVTLSCEQNLNHDAMYWYRQDPGQGLRLIYYSQIVNDFQKGDIAEGYSVSREKKESFPLTVTSAQKNPTAFYLCASSGDSPSSTDTQYFGPGTRLTVL.

The V gene is TRBV10-3, the J gene TRBJ1-2, with D possibly being TRBD1 (6 bases). V was cut by 3 bases and J by 3 bases, with 11 bases left in between. This CDR3 contains 14 residues. CDR1 is ENHRY and CDR2 is SYGVKD in the germline V gene. CDR3 DNA sequence: TGTGCCATCAGTGACCCTGACAGGTACTATGGCTACACCTTC. This codes for CAISDPDRYYGYTF.

The rearrangement links TRBV9 to TRBJ2-3; 7 bases line up with TRBD1. The CDR3 consists of 15 residues. Germline-derived CDR1 and CDR2 are SGDLS and YYNGEE. J gave up 0 bases and V 4 bases, and 5 bases lay outside the gene matches. CDR3 sequence: CASSSGGQSTDTQYF. The CDR3 nucleotides read TGTGCCAGCAGCTCTGGGGGACAGAGCACAGATACGCAGTATTTT.

The CDR3 nucleotides are TGTGCCAGCTCACCAACAGGGGTTCGCACCGGGGAGCTGTTTTTT. Translation: CASSPTGVRTGELFF. This sequence joins TRBV18 and TRBJ2-2; the match to TRBD1 covers 7 bases. The CDR3 loop spans 15 amino acids. Losses at the gene ends were 2 bases for V and 4 bases for J; bases not matched to a gene: 4. Germline CDR1 reads KGHSH; CDR2 reads LQKENI.

The rearrangement joins TRBV14 to TRBJ1-2; D remains unclear. This CDR3 is built from 14 residues. Germline V CDR1 and CDR2: SGHDN, FVKESK. Trimming removed 0 bases from V and 4 bases from J, with 9 bases in between. CDR3 coding DNA: TGTGCCAGCAGCCAAGATATGTGGAGCTATGGCTACACCTTC. This encodes CASSQDMWSYGYTF.

The rearrangement joins TRBV13 to TRBJ1-4; 7 bases are a match to TRBD1. The CDR3 loop spans 16 amino acids. CDR1 is PRHDT, CDR2 FYEKMQ, per germline (reference sequence). With V trimmed by 2 bases and J by 8 bases, 11 bases remained unmatched. The CDR3 coding sequence is TGTGCCAGCAGCTTACAACGACAGGGAGATGGGGAAAAACTGTTTTTT. As protein: CASSLQRQGDGEKLFF.

V and J are TRBV5-4 and TRBJ2-7, with D perhaps matching TRBD2 (7 bases). CDR3 size: 16 residues. V was pared by 3 bases and J by 2 bases, with 18 bases between. The germline CDR1 and CDR2 sequences are SGHNT and YYREEE (reference sequence). CDR3 loop: CASSSGGQGTTYEQYF. The CDR3 DNA reads as TGTGCCAGCAGCTCCGGGGGGCAGGGGACTACCTACGAGCAGTACTTC.

The V and J genes are TRBV6-5 and TRBJ2-2; D perhaps matches TRBD2 (5 bases). The germline CDR1 and CDR2 sequences are MNHEY and SVGAGI. The V gene lost 6 bases and the J gene lost 5 bases, with 10 bases spanning the gap. There are 13 residues in the CDR3. In DNA, the CDR3 is TGTGCCAGCAGGTGGGAGCGGACCGGGGAGCTGTTTTTT. Translated, it gives CASRWERTGELFF.

The rearrangement links TRBV28 to TRBJ1-3; TRBD1 agrees at 7 bases. The CDR3 sequence is 14 residues long. The germline gives CDR1 MDHEN, CDR2 SYDVKM. V was clipped by 5 bases and J by 2 bases; unmatched bases: 3. The CDR3 nucleotides read TGTGCCAGCAGTCCTACAGGGGCTGGAAACACCATATATTTT. Translated: CASSPTGAGNTIYF.